This entry concerns a single T cell receptor (beta chain). Antigen: not known. Unmatched junction bases numbered 7, after V lost 4 bases and J lost 2 bases. The CDR3 has 15 amino acids. The germline V gene has CDR1 SGHRS and CDR2 YFSETQ. The data were taken from a study of CD8 T cells in ankylosing spondylitis. Making the TCR beta libraries involved quantitative 5'-RACE with molecular barcodes. TCRdb re-analysed the 5' RACE reads in MiXCR, keeping a single row per CDR3 protein. The sample holds more than 250,000 distinct CDR3 sequences; more than 9% are singletons and the top ten take around 8.4%. The study, taken as a whole, reports: Clones linked to disease, bearing a CD8+ phenotype, were relatively rare in peripheral blood. Significantly higher representation of disease-linked clones was reported for matched ankylosing spondylitis synovial fluid. Typical of ankylosing spondylitis blood, it appeared, was a TCR beta motif of under 10 highly homologous variants.

Sample: blood, either unsorted or a sorted T cell fraction (not recorded which). The sequence derives from a female donor with ankylosing spondylitis or in good health (not recorded which). The V and J genes are TRBV5-1 and TRBJ2-3; TRBD1 agrees at 7 bases. CDR3 region: CASSQTGTATDTQYF. CDR3 nucleotides: TGCGCCAGCAGCCAGACCGGGACAGCCACAGATACGCAGTATTTT.